This T cell receptor (beta chain) was observed in a study of control samples from healthy donors and cancer patients. The CDR3 is 15 amino acids. Germline V gene sequence: CDR1 MDHEN, CDR2 SYDVKM. V was clipped by 6 bases and J by 4 bases; unmatched bases: 6. The data were produced by immunoSEQ multiplex PCR, yet TCRdb's version contains in-frame clones alone and is incomplete. The repertoire holds around 180,000 clones, with about 90% as singletons. The chain has TRBV28 and TRBJ1-5; TRBD1 matches 10 bases. The sequenced sample was blood. The sequence came from a woman in her 30s in good health. The chain's CDR3 is CASRRQGAWNQPQHF. As DNA, the CDR3 is TGTGCCAGCAGACGACAGGGGGCGTGGAATCAGCCCCAGCATTTT. Filled out from reference TRBV28 and TRBJ1-5, the complete variable domain reads DVKVTQSSRYLVKRTGEKVFLECVQDMDHENMFWYRQDPGLGLRLIYFSYDVKMKEKGDIPEGYSVSREKKERFSLILESASTNQTSMYLCASRRQGAWNQPQHFGDGTRLSIL.